These 20 T cell receptor beta chains share one sample of origin, sequenced in a study of siplizumab effects on memory and regulatory T cells (dated by TCRdb to between 2018 and 2020). The library was made by the immunoSEQ multiplex PCR assay. In its TCRdb copy, this immuneACCESS table keeps in-frame sequences only and misses some clones. Where compared with another copy, unresolved V genes explain less than half of these, and the others have no known cause. The sample records tens of thousands of clones, 90% to 95% of which are singletons. In total, the top ten clones hold around two fifths of the sample. Sequencing used CD8+ T cells sorted from blood. These receptors originate from a human donor in good health.

This clone has a handful of counts. The chain joins TRBV10-3 to TRBJ1-1; D may be TRBD1 (6 bases). This CDR3 region has 14 residues. Per the germline V gene, CDR1 is ENHRY and CDR2 is SYGVKD. Trimming stripped 7 bases from V and 0 bases from J, with 12 bases between. CDR3 residues: CAIKTGLLNTEAFF. CDR3 nucleotides: TGTGCCATCAAAACAGGGCTTCTGAACACTGAAGCTTTCTTT.

The rearrangement links TRBV7-9 to TRBJ2-1; possibly TRBD2 for D (6 bases). Germline loops: CDR1 SEHNR, CDR2 FQNEAQ (reference sequence). Trimming shortened V by 3 bases and J by 6 bases, and 21 bases separated the two germline ends. CDR3 length equals 17 residues. CDR3 nucleotide sequence: TGTGCCAGCAGCTTCGGGCACACGGGGGTCGGCATCAATGAGCAGTTCTTC. This translates into CASSFGHTGVGINEQFF.

This chain uses TRBV5-1 with TRBJ2-7; weak D call: TRBD2 (6 bases). CDR1 and CDR2 from the germline V gene are SGHRS and YFSETQ. The CDR3 is 16 amino acids. Between the trimmed V and J ends, which lost 4 bases and 0 bases, there was a span of 17 bases. The CDR3 DNA reads TGCGCCAGCAGCCCCCCCCTGGGACTGCTCTCCTACGAGCAGTACTTC. It yields the protein CASSPPLGLLSYEQYF.

This chain connects TRBV7-2 to TRBJ2-1; no clear D. CDR3 length: 13 residues. V was trimmed by 1 base and J by 5 bases, leaving 6 bases between them. Germline CDR1 SGHTA, CDR2 FQGNSA. CDR3 in amino acids: CASSLELNNEQFF. The CDR3 nucleotides read TGTGCCAGCAGCTTAGAGCTCAACAATGAGCAGTTCTTC.

V and J are TRBV29-1 and TRBJ2-3; D gene uncertain. Germline CDR1 SQVTM, CDR2 ANQGSEA. V lost 1 base to trimming and J lost 5 bases, with 7 bases between them. CDR3 length: 12 amino acids. The CDR3 nucleotides are TGCAGCGTTGAAGGGGATAAAGATACGCAGTATTTT. Translated, it gives CSVEGDKDTQYF.

This chain links TRBV9 with TRBJ2-4; TRBD2 is a possible D gene (6 bases). Trimming took 4 bases from V and 8 from J, leaving 22 bases between them. The CDR3 extends over 16 amino acids. The germline gives CDR1 SGDLS, CDR2 YYNGEE. The CDR3 protein is CASSPMGGTSSDIQYF. The CDR3 bases are TGTGCCAGCAGCCCCATGGGGGGTACTAGTTCTGACATTCAGTACTTC.

The gene calls are TRBV5-1 and TRBJ2-1; TRBD2 might be the D (5 bases). The CDR3 runs to 16 residues. Germline V gene lookup returns CDR1 SGHRS and CDR2 YFSETQ. The V gene lost 1 base and the J gene lost 2 bases, with 13 bases spanning the gap. The CDR3 loop is CASSLSGTGTYNEQFF. The CDR3 coding sequence is TGCGCCAGCAGCTTGAGTGGAACGGGGACCTACAATGAGCAGTTCTTC.

DNA for the CDR3: TGTGCCAGCAGCGTAACCGGGACAGGGATCACAGATACGCAGTATTTT. Protein: CASSVTGTGITDTQYF. The chain links TRBV9 to TRBJ2-3, with 9 nucleotides matching TRBD1. Germline CDR1 is SGDLS and CDR2 is YYNGEE. The CDR3 covers 16 residues. With 1 base clipped from V and 2 bases from J, the junction kept 5 bases outside the gene matches.

The chain joins TRBV9 to TRBJ2-5, with 7 bases lining up with TRBD1. CDR3 length: 15 amino acids. Germline loops: CDR1 SGDLS, CDR2 YYNGEE. Trimming cost V 0 bases and J 0 bases; bases outside gene matches: 2. Written as DNA, the CDR3 is TGTGCCAGCAGCGTAGAGGGGACAGACCAAGAGACCCAGTACTTC. It translates to CASSVEGTDQETQYF.

This rearrangement joins TRBV10-3 to TRBJ2-7, with D unclear. The CDR3 runs to 11 residues. Germline V gene data show CDR1 as ENHRY and CDR2 as SYGVKD. Trimming left V 2 bases short and J 5 bases short, with 4 bases between. The CDR3 coding sequence is TGTGCCATCAGTGAGGGGGACGAGCAGTACTTC. It encodes CAISEGDEQYF.

The chain joins TRBV7-9 to TRBJ2-2; possibly TRBD2 for D (6 bases). Germline V gene sequence: CDR1 SEHNR, CDR2 FQNEAQ (reference sequence). The CDR3 length is 14 residues. Trimming shortened V by 5 bases and J by 5 bases, and 12 bases separated the two germline ends. Here the CDR3 reads CASSPDYSTGELFF. CDR3 sequence (DNA): TGTGCCAGCAGCCCGGACTACTCAACCGGGGAGCTGTTTTTT.

The chain joins TRBV7-3 to TRBJ1-1; 8 bases fit TRBD1. The trim removed 3 bases at V and 7 bases at J, leaving 10 bases unmatched. Germline loops: CDR1 SGHTA, CDR2 FQGTGA. CDR3 length equals 15 residues. The CDR3 sequence is CASSLTSRGRGEAFF. CDR3 in DNA: TGTGCCAGCAGCTTGACAAGCAGGGGGCGCGGTGAAGCTTTCTTT.

This chain links TRBV5-5 with TRBJ2-7, with a possible D match to TRBD1 (5 bases). The CDR3 is made up of 14 amino acids. Germline values: CDR1 SGHKS, CDR2 YYEKEE (reference sequence). The V end lost 1 base, the J end lost 1 base, and 9 bases lay between the germline ends. The CDR3 DNA follows: TGTGCCAGCAGCTTGACAGGACCGTCCTACGAGCAGTACTTC. Protein: CASSLTGPSYEQYF.

CDR3 region: CASSFLAGGDYEQYF. Written as DNA, the CDR3 is TGTGCCAGCAGCTTTTTGGCAGGAGGGGACTACGAGCAGTACTTC. The chain recombines TRBV7-3 with TRBJ2-7; possibly TRBD2 for D (6 bases). Germline V lookup: CDR1 SGHTA, CDR2 FQGTGA. V lost 3 bases to trimming and J lost 3 bases, with 15 bases between them. This CDR3 contains 15 residues.

The chain recombines TRBV29-1 with TRBJ2-5; D gene unclear. CDR1 SQVTM and CDR2 ANQGSEA come from the germline V gene. V lost 5 bases and J lost 5, with 12 bases in between. CDR3 length equals 12 residues. CDR3 sequence reads: CSVPVESETQYF. The CDR3 DNA reads TGCAGCGTTCCCGTTGAATCGGAGACCCAGTACTTC.

The chain uses TRBV28 and TRBJ2-5, with a possible D match to TRBD2 (6 bases). The CDR3 has 14 residues. The germline V gene encodes CDR1 MDHEN and CDR2 SYDVKM. V was pared by 6 bases and J by 2 bases, with 13 bases between. CDR3 in amino acids: CASRTGTDQETQYF. CDR3 sequence (DNA): TGTGCCAGCAGGACCGGGACTGATCAAGAGACCCAGTACTTC. The full variable domain, completed using reference TRBV28 and TRBJ2-5, is DVKVTQSSRYLVKRTGEKVFLECVQDMDHENMFWYRQDPGLGLRLIYFSYDVKMKEKGDIPEGYSVSREKKERFSLILESASTNQTSMYLCASRTGTDQETQYFGPGTRLLVL.

The rearrangement joins TRBV2 to TRBJ2-7, with a possible D match to TRBD2 (5 bases). Germline V gene lookup returns CDR1 SNHLY and CDR2 FYNNEI. V was trimmed by 3 bases and J by 0 bases, leaving 9 bases between them. This CDR3 spans 14 amino acids. The CDR3 here is CASSERVASYEQYF. The DNA for the CDR3 is TGTGCCAGCAGTGAGAGGGTCGCCTCCTACGAGCAGTACTTC. The complete variable domain, with remaining parts taken from reference TRBV2 and TRBJ2-7, reads EPEVTQTPSHQVTQMGQEVILRCVPISNHLYFYWYRQILGQKVEFLVSFYNNEISEKSEIFDDQFSVERPDGSNFTLKIRSTKLEDSAMYFCASSERVASYEQYFGPGTRLTVT.

This clone has just one count. The chain carries TRBV4-1 and TRBJ2-2; the match to TRBD1 covers 10 bases. Germline V gene sequence: CDR1 MGHRA, CDR2 YSYEKL. V was clipped by 2 bases and J by 6 bases; unmatched bases: 6. The CDR3 totals 16 residues. The CDR3 reads CASSQSDRGGAGELFF. In DNA, the CDR3 is TGCGCCAGCAGCCAATCGGACAGGGGGGGAGCCGGGGAGCTGTTTTTT.

The chain uses TRBV7-8 and TRBJ1-1; TRBD1 is a possible D gene (5 bases). The CDR3 is 15 residues long. V lost 1 base to trimming and J lost 7 bases, with 16 bases between them. Germline V lookup: CDR1 SGHVS, CDR2 FQNEAQ. CDR3 loop: CASSLGASFGGEAFF. The CDR3 coding sequence is TGTGCCAGCAGCTTAGGGGCGTCTTTCGGGGGTGAAGCTTTCTTT.

This clone was counted once. The gene calls are TRBV28 and TRBJ2-7, with 9 bases matching TRBD2. Germline V CDR1 and CDR2: MDHEN, SYDVKM. Losses at the gene ends were 11 bases for V and 0 bases for J; bases not matched to a gene: 14. The CDR3 length is 16 residues. CDR3 loop: CASFPPGGGVSYEQYF. The CDR3 DNA reads as TGTGCCTCCTTTCCGCCAGGCGGGGGGGTCTCCTACGAGCAGTACTTC.